The 25 T cell receptor beta chains below were found in one sample sequenced in a study of shared clonotypes between healthy human individuals. TCRdb's copy holds only in-frame clones and misses some; the assay was immunoSEQ multiplex PCR. The sample has over a million clones, about 75% seen once. Source material: memory CD4+ T cells sorted from blood. Subset described: CD45RA-negative fraction. The receptors here all came from a man aged 18 to 35 in good health.

This clone was picked up a small number of times. Other DNA sequences in this sample translate to the same CDR3. V usage is TRBV2 and J usage is TRBJ2-2; unclear D gene. V was trimmed by 4 bases and J by 2 bases, leaving 5 bases between them. The germline V gene encodes CDR1 SNHLY and CDR2 FYNNEI. The CDR3 totals 13 residues. In DNA, the CDR3 is TGTGCCAGCAGTGGAGAAAACACCGGGGAGCTGTTTTTT. Its translation: CASSGENTGELFF.

This sequence joins TRBV19 and TRBJ1-6; 7 nucleotides line up with TRBD1. Germline-derived CDR1 and CDR2 are LNHDA and SQIVND (reference sequence). V shed 6 bases and J 9 bases; nucleotides not matched to a gene: 11. The CDR3 has 15 residues. The CDR3 here is CASSSTGTESSPLHF. CDR3 nucleotides: TGTGCCAGTAGCTCTACCGGGACAGAGAGTTCACCCCTCCACTTT.

The V and J genes are TRBV6-1 and TRBJ1-1; D not resolved. The CDR3 has 15 amino acids. Germline CDR1 is MNHNS and CDR2 is SASEGT. V gave up 6 bases and J gave up 1 base, with 15 bases separating them. The CDR3 nucleotides are TGTGCCAGCAGCCCCCCGGCGGGTCGGAACACTGAAGCTTTCTTT. It translates to CASSPPAGRNTEAFF.

The sample holds one count of this clone. V and J are TRBV6-1 and TRBJ2-7; D is unclear. Trimming shortened V by 3 bases and J by 4 bases, and 4 bases separated the two germline ends. Germline V CDR1 and CDR2: MNHNS, SASEGT. There are 11 residues in the CDR3. CDR3 in amino acids: CASSDPYEQYF. CDR3 bases: TGTGCCAGCAGTGATCCGTACGAGCAGTACTTC.

CDR3 coding DNA: TGTGCCAGCAGCGCACAGGGCACCGGGGAGCTGTTTTTT. Translated, it gives CASSAQGTGELFF. The V call is TRBV2, the J call TRBJ2-2; D perhaps matches TRBD1 (6 bases). Trimming left V 6 bases short and J 4 bases short, with 9 bases between. Germline V gene lookup returns CDR1 SNHLY and CDR2 FYNNEI. The CDR3 is 13 residues long.

This rearrangement joins TRBV5-1 to TRBJ1-4; 8 nucleotides match TRBD1. Germline loops: CDR1 SGHRS, CDR2 YFSETQ. With V trimmed by 7 bases and J by 3 bases, 5 bases remained unmatched. This CDR3 has 14 residues. The CDR3 DNA follows: TGCGCCAGCGGCGGACAGGGACCTAATGAAAAACTGTTTTTT. Translating gives CASGGQGPNEKLFF.

The chain is built from TRBV11-3 and TRBJ2-1, with a possible D match to TRBD2 (5 bases). In germline, CDR1 is SGHNT, CDR2 YENEEA. V was pared by 5 bases and J by 5 bases, with 10 bases between. The CDR3 has 13 amino acids. Written as DNA, the CDR3 is TGTGCCAGCAGCCCCTACGGGGACAATGAGCAGTTCTTC. Translating it yields CASSPYGDNEQFF.

This clone was found a few times. The identical CDR3 is also encoded by other nucleotide sequences in the sample. The chain links TRBV18 to TRBJ1-1; D gene ambiguous. V was pared by 1 base and J by 5 bases, with 8 bases between. The CDR3 extends over 13 amino acids. Germline lookup yields CDR1 KGHSH and CDR2 LQKENI. CDR3 nucleotides: TGTGCCAGCTCACCACTTGGGGATACTGAAGCTTTCTTT. This gives the protein CASSPLGDTEAFF. Variable domain in full (rest from reference TRBV18 and TRBJ1-1): NAGVMQNPRHLVRRRGQEARLRCSPMKGHSHVYWYRQLPEEGLKFMVYLQKENIIDESGMPKERFSAEFPKEGPSILRIQQVVRGDSAAYFCASSPLGDTEAFFGQGTRLTVV.

In its sample, this clone was seen a few times. Within the sample, other DNA sequences also encode this same CDR3. The chain couples TRBV28 to TRBJ1-3; D unresolved. The germline CDR1 and CDR2 sequences are MDHEN and SYDVKM. The CDR3 is 10 amino acids. Trimming cost V 8 bases and J 3 bases, with 2 bases left between them. CDR3 region: CASGGNTIYF. The DNA for the CDR3 is TGTGCCAGCGGTGGAAACACCATATATTTT.

The chain couples TRBV21-1 to TRBJ2-7; the DNA was not compared with TRBD2, the D call given in the table. TRBV21-1 is recorded as a pseudogene. This CDR3 is 15 amino acids long. In DNA, the CDR3 is TGTGCCAGCAGCCACGGGAGTGGCTACGTGAAAGAGCAGTACTTC. Encoded protein: CASSHGSGYVKEQYF.

In this sample, this clone turned up once. This chain connects TRBV5-1 to TRBJ1-3; 7 nucleotides match TRBD1. Germline trimming cut 3 bases from V and 3 bases from J; bases unmatched to any gene: 3. Germline lookup yields CDR1 SGHRS and CDR2 YFSETQ. The CDR3 is 14 amino acids. CDR3 nucleotides: TGCGCCAGCAGCTCGACAGGGTATGGAAACACCATATATTTT. Protein: CASSSTGYGNTIYF. The entire variable domain, with the rest obtained from reference TRBV5-1 and TRBJ1-3, is as follows: KAGVTQTPRYLIKTRGQQVTLSCSPISGHRSVSWYQQTPGQGLQFLFEYFSETQRNKGNFPGRFSGRQFSNSRSEMNVSTLELGDSALYLCASSSTGYGNTIYFGEGSWLTVV.

The CDR3 region is CSARVFLEQFF. The CDR3 DNA is TGCAGTGCTAGAGTGTTTTTAGAGCAGTTCTTC. The chain recombines TRBV20-1 with TRBJ2-1, with D unresolved. CDR1 and CDR2 (germline): DFQATT, SNEGSKA (reference sequence). The CDR3 totals 11 residues. Trimming took 1 base from V and 10 from J, leaving 8 bases between them.

As regards this clone: A far larger clone differs by one base, so this is likely a read error. The chain is built from TRBV7-3 and TRBJ1-3, with a possible D match to TRBD1 (5 bases). The length of the CDR3 is 14 residues. CDR1 is SGHTA, CDR2 FQGTGA, per germline. V dropped 5 bases and J dropped 7 bases, with 15 bases sitting between them. The CDR3 nucleotides read TGTGCCAGCAGCGTACAGGCGACATGGAACACCATATATTTT. Translating it yields CASSVQATWNTIYF. Full variable domain (missing parts from reference TRBV7-3 and TRBJ1-3): GAGVSQTPSNKVTEKGKYVELRCDPISGHTALYWYRQSLGQGPEFLIYFQGTGAADDSGLPNDRFFAVRPEGSVSTLKIQRTERGDSAVYLCASSVQATWNTIYFGEGSWLTVV.

This chain uses TRBV5-5 with TRBJ2-5; D might be TRBD2 (6 bases). The CDR3 is 15 amino acids. Per the germline V gene, CDR1 is SGHKS and CDR2 is YYEKEE (reference sequence). V was clipped by 0 bases and J by 5 bases, with 14 bases between them. The CDR3 reads CASSLEYGGWETQYF. DNA for the CDR3: TGTGCCAGCAGCTTGGAGTACGGAGGGTGGGAGACCCAGTACTTC. The full variable domain, its missing parts supplied by reference TRBV5-5 and TRBJ2-5, is DAGVTQSPTHLIKTRGQQVTLRCSPISGHKSVSWYQQVLGQGPQFIFQYYEKEERGRGNFPDRFSARQFPNYSSELNVNALLLGDSALYLCASSLEYGGWETQYFGPGTRLLVL.

The gene calls are TRBV14 and TRBJ2-1; TRBD2 matches at 10 bases. This CDR3 contains 17 residues. The germline gives CDR1 SGHDN, CDR2 FVKESK. V was clipped by 2 bases and J by 4 bases; unmatched bases: 8. The CDR3 nucleotides read TGTGCCAGCAGCCAATTCCCTAGCGGGAGTCCTTACAATGAGCAGTTCTTC. This sequence encodes CASSQFPSGSPYNEQFF.

Concerning this clone itself: Its ends do not fully match the called genes, so a read error is possible. The V and J genes are TRBV5-1 and TRBJ1-6; 9 bases line up with TRBD1. CDR1 SGHRS and CDR2 YFSETQ come from the germline V gene. This CDR3 region has 18 residues. This CDR3 is CASSLGTGQGFVNSPLHF. The CDR3 coding sequence is TGCGCCAGCAGTTTGGGGACGGGACAGGGCTTCGTGAATTCACCCCTCCACTTT.

The chain joins TRBV19 to TRBJ2-1; TRBD1 matches at 8 bases. The CDR3 runs 14 residues. The germline gives CDR1 LNHDA, CDR2 SQIVND (reference sequence). V lost 10 bases and J lost 0; bases outside the gene matches: 5. The CDR3, as DNA: TGTGCCACCAGGGGGCAGGGCTCCTACAATGAGCAGTTCTTC. It translates to CATRGQGSYNEQFF.

V usage is TRBV6-5 and J usage is TRBJ2-1; TRBD2 matches at 8 bases. Trimming cost V 0 bases and J 7 bases; bases outside gene matches: 5. The CDR3 extends over 15 amino acids. Germline V CDR1 and CDR2: MNHEY, SVGAGI. The CDR3 DNA sequence: TGTGCCAGCAGTTACTCCCACGGGAGGGGAAATGAGCAGTTCTTC. It specifies CASSYSHGRGNEQFF.

V usage is TRBV7-6 and J usage is TRBJ1-2; 7 bases line up with TRBD1. From germline, CDR1 is SGHVS and CDR2 FNYEAQ. The V segment lost 2 bases and the J segment 7 bases; nucleotides outside the gene matches: 4. This CDR3 is built from 13 residues. CDR3: CASSLSGGGGYTF. The CDR3 DNA sequence: TGTGCCAGCAGCTTATCAGGGGGTGGTGGCTACACCTTC.

The rearrangement links TRBV7-9 to TRBJ1-5; TRBD1 agrees at 7 bases. This CDR3 is 15 amino acids long. Germline CDR1 SEHNR, CDR2 FQNEAQ (reference sequence). Germline trimming cut 3 bases from V and 6 bases from J; bases unmatched to any gene: 8. CDR3 bases: TGTGCCAGCAGCTTGGGGGACAGTGCCTCTCAGCCCCAGCATTTT. It specifies CASSLGDSASQPQHF. Full variable domain (remainder filled in from reference TRBV7-9 and TRBJ1-5): DTGVSQNPRHKITKRGQNVTFRCDPISEHNRLYWYRQTLGQGPEFLTYFQNEAQLEKSRLLSDRFSAERPKGSFSTLEIQRTEQGDSAMYLCASSLGDSASQPQHFGDGTRLSIL.

There are a few counts of this clone. V gene TRBV30 combines with J gene TRBJ1-4; 9 bases align to TRBD1. With 8 bases clipped from V and 5 bases from J, the junction kept 6 bases outside the gene matches. The CDR3 is 13 residues long. The germline gives CDR1 GTSNPN, CDR2 SVGIG (reference sequence). The CDR3 nucleotides read TGTGCCCGAGGGACAGGGTGGAATGAAAAACTGTTTTTT. This sequence encodes CARGTGWNEKLFF.

The sample holds one count of this clone. The CDR3, as DNA: TGTGCTAGTGGGCGCTCGGGGACACCGGGCATTCAGTACTTC. It codes for CASGRSGTPGIQYF. The chain links TRBV12-5 to TRBJ2-4; D might be TRBD1 (6 bases). CDR1 is LGHNT, CDR2 FRNRAP, per germline. V was pared by 6 bases and J by 9 bases, with 18 bases between. This CDR3 is 14 amino acids long. Using reference TRBV12-5 and TRBJ2-4 for the parts outside the CDR3, the full variable domain is DARVTQTPRHKVTEMGQEVTMRCQPILGHNTVFWYRQTMMQGLELLAYFRNRAPLDDSGMPKDRFSAEMPDATLATLKIQPSEPRDSAVYFCASGRSGTPGIQYFGAGTRLSVL.

The chain links TRBV14 to TRBJ2-1; 13 bases match TRBD2. There are 16 residues in the CDR3. Germline values: CDR1 SGHDN, CDR2 FVKESK. V dropped 3 bases and J dropped 11; count of bases not matched to a gene: 10. The CDR3 sequence is CASSHEMGGLAGKQFF. The CDR3 nucleotides are TGTGCCAGCAGCCACGAAATGGGGGGACTAGCGGGAAAGCAGTTCTTC.

The V call is TRBV6-1, the J call TRBJ1-1, with 8 nucleotides matching TRBD1. Germline V gene data show CDR1 as MNHNS and CDR2 as SASEGT. V shed 4 bases and J 4 bases; nucleotides not matched to a gene: 5. The CDR3 is 14 residues long. The CDR3 sequence is CASSGKQGGTEAFF. In nucleotides, the CDR3 is TGTGCCAGCAGTGGTAAACAGGGGGGCACTGAAGCTTTCTTT.

The chain couples TRBV4-1 to TRBJ1-2; a possible D gene is TRBD1 (5 bases). The CDR3 totals 14 residues. The V and J ends lost 4 bases and 5 bases respectively, with 14 bases between them. Germline V gives CDR1 MGHRA, CDR2 YSYEKL. CDR3 protein: CASSLRTGVYGYTF. Written as DNA, the CDR3 is TGCGCCAGCAGCCTCCGGACGGGGGTGTATGGCTACACCTTC.